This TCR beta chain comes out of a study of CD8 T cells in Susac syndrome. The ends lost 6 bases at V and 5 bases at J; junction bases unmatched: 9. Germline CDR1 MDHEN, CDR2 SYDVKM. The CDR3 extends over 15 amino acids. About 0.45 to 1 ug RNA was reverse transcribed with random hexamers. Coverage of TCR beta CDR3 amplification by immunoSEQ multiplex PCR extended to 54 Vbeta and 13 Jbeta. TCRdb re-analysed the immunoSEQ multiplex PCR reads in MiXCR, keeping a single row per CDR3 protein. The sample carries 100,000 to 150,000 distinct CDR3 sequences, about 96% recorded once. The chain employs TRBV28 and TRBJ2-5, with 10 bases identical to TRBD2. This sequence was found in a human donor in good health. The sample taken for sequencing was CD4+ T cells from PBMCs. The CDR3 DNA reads TGTGCCAGCAGCTCGACTAGCGGGCTTATGGAGACCCAGTACTTC. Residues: CASSSTSGLMETQYF.